Shown below are 27 T cell receptor beta chains from a single sample sequenced in a study of response to subunit inactivated influenza vaccine (dated by TCRdb to 2016 to 2019). Receptor libraries were prepared by RT-PCR. Sequencing relied on an Illumina HiSeq 2500. The raw public reads went through TCRdb reprocessing: fastp at Q25, MiXCR clone calling, in-frame beta chains kept. Identical CDR3 proteins give one entry, which carries the most common genes and DNA. The sample profile shows hundreds of thousands of distinct CDR3 sequences; roughly 12% of them were found once. The ten top clones hold roughly a tenth of the sample. Sequenced here: PBMCs from blood, sampled on the day of vaccination. The receptors here all came from a man over 45 who received an inactivated influenza vaccine. Donor details come from another sample of the same person, matched by shared clones.

This clonotype has at least ten counts. The genes are TRBV2 and TRBJ2-7, with D perhaps TRBD1 or TRBD2 (5 bases each). Germline CDR1 SNHLY, CDR2 FYNNEI. The germline V and J ends were trimmed by 5 bases and 3 bases, with 11 bases remaining between them. The CDR3 runs 13 residues. The CDR3 nucleotides are TGTGCCAGCAGTTCGGGACGGGTCTACGAGCAGTACTTC. It yields the protein CASSSGRVYEQYF.

This clonotype has more than one count but fewer than ten. This rearrangement joins TRBV29-1 to TRBJ2-5; 8 bases are a match to TRBD2. V shed 5 bases and J 5 bases; nucleotides not matched to a gene: 7. Looked up from germline, CDR1 is SQVTM and CDR2 is ANQGSEA. The CDR3 is made up of 13 amino acids. CDR3 in DNA: TGCAGCGTTCCCCGGGGGGGCCTTGAGACCCAGTACTTC. Amino acids: CSVPRGGLETQYF.

The rearrangement links TRBV20-1 to TRBJ2-3; D ambiguous. The CDR3 runs to 12 residues. Trimming stripped 3 bases from V and 4 bases from J, with 8 bases between. The V gene's germline CDR1 is DFQATT and CDR2 SNEGSKA (reference sequence). CDR3 region: CSASGRADTQYF. The CDR3 nucleotides read TGCAGTGCTAGTGGAAGGGCAGATACGCAGTATTTT.

The V gene is TRBV12-3 or TRBV12-4, the J gene TRBJ2-5; perhaps TRBD2 as D (7 bases). This CDR3 has 16 residues. Trimming took off 6 bases at V and 5 bases at J, with 22 bases between the two ends. The CDR3 is CASSARGGAERETQYF. The CDR3 coding sequence is TGTGCCAGCAGCGCGAGGGGGGGGGCCGAGCGGGAGACCCAGTACTTC.

This clonotype has more than one count but fewer than ten. The CDR3 nucleotides read TGTGCCAGCAGCGTAGATCGACCGAATTCACCCCTCCACTTT. It yields the protein CASSVDRPNSPLHF. This chain joins TRBV9 and TRBJ1-6, with unresolved D. Deletions cut 0 bases from V and 7 bases from J, with 8 bases between. This CDR3 spans 14 amino acids. CDR1 and CDR2 (germline): SGDLS, YYNGEE.

This clonotype appeared a few times. This chain links TRBV12-3 or TRBV12-4 with TRBJ1-5; 7 bases map to TRBD1. CDR3 length equals 12 residues. V gave up 6 bases and J gave up 12 bases; unmatched junction bases: 8. In nucleotides, the CDR3 is TGTGCCAGCAGCCCACAGGGACAGAGCCAGCATTTT. Translating it yields CASSPQGQSQHF.

This clonotype was picked up one time. This sequence may be a read error, since a much larger clone differs from it by one base. The rearrangement uses TRBV7-2 and TRBJ2-3, with TRBD2 as a possible D gene (5 bases). Trimming left V 5 bases short and J 2 bases short, with 14 bases between. CDR1 and CDR2 from the germline V gene are SGHTA and FQGNSA. CDR3 length: 15 residues. The CDR3: CASSASGDYTDTQYF. CDR3 DNA sequence: TGTGCCAGCAGCGCCTCCGGGGATTACACAGATACGCAGTATTTT.

The chain recombines TRBV19 with TRBJ2-7, with no clear D. Trimming removed 9 bases from V and 4 bases from J, with 16 bases in between. CDR3 length: 13 residues. Germline V lookup: CDR1 LNHDA, CDR2 SQIVND (reference sequence). The CDR3 region is CASDSMKRYEQYF. CDR3 nucleotides: TGTGCCAGCGACTCGATGAAGAGGTACGAGCAGTACTTC.

The chain combines TRBV3-1 with TRBJ1-3, with D unresolved. The CDR3 length is 14 residues. V shed 9 bases and J shed 0 bases, with 12 bases lying between them. Per the germline V gene, CDR1 is LGHDT and CDR2 is YNNKEL (reference sequence). The DNA of the CDR3 is TGTGCCAGATACCATTGGAGCTCTGGAAACACCATATATTTT. Translating it yields CARYHWSSGNTIYF.

This clonotype was picked up a small number of times. The chain employs TRBV20-1 and TRBJ2-1; D tentatively fits TRBD1 or TRBD2 (5 bases each). Germline values: CDR1 DFQATT, CDR2 SNEGSKA (reference sequence). The CDR3 totals 15 residues. V was shortened by 0 bases and J by 4 bases, with 13 bases between the two germline ends. CDR3 in DNA: TGCAGTGCTAGAGATGGATCGGGACGGTACAATGAGCAGTTCTTC. Its translation is CSARDGSGRYNEQFF.

The V gene is TRBV7-2, the J gene TRBJ2-3; D gene uncertain. CDR3 length equals 15 residues. CDR1 and CDR2 from the germline V gene are SGHTA and FQGNSA. The V end was cut by 0 bases, the J end by 8 bases, with 15 bases between. The CDR3, as DNA: TGTGCCAGCAGCTTAGCGGAACCCCTAAGGAGTACGCAGTATTTT. This translates into CASSLAEPLRSTQYF.

This clonotype occurred a few times. The chain combines TRBV20-1 with TRBJ1-3; D ambiguous. V shed 3 bases and J shed 1 base, with 16 bases lying between them. Germline CDR1 and CDR2: DFQATT and SNEGSKA (reference sequence). CDR3 length: 16 residues. CDR3 loop: CSASGGRGISGNTIYF. CDR3 nucleotide sequence: TGCAGTGCTAGTGGCGGGCGGGGAATTTCTGGAAACACCATATATTTT.

V gene TRBV28 combines with J gene TRBJ2-7, with 7 bases matching TRBD1. In germline, CDR1 is MDHEN, CDR2 SYDVKM. CDR3 length: 15 amino acids. V was clipped by 6 bases and J by 6 bases; unmatched bases: 14. CDR3 region: CASRLVQGSVSEQYF. CDR3 nucleotide sequence: TGTGCCAGCAGACTAGTACAGGGGTCGGTGTCCGAGCAGTACTTC.

This CDR3 reads CATHTTRETYNEQFF. CDR3 DNA: TGTGCCACCCACACGACGAGGGAAACCTACAATGAGCAGTTCTTC. The genes are TRBV2 and TRBJ2-1; D is perhaps TRBD2 (5 bases). This CDR3 is built from 15 residues. The V end was cut by 10 bases, the J end by 2 bases, with 18 bases between. CDR1 is SNHLY and CDR2 is FYNNEI in the germline V gene.

Ten or more counts support this clonotype. The rearrangement uses TRBV29-1 and TRBJ1-1; 7 bases align to TRBD1. Trimming removed 0 bases from V and 0 bases from J; junction bases left unmatched: 13. The CDR3 is made up of 18 amino acids. Per germline, CDR1 SQVTM and CDR2 ANQGSEA. The CDR3 DNA reads TGCAGCGTTGAAGATCCCTCCCCAGGGGGGGTCCTGAACACTGAAGCTTTCTTT. Protein sequence: CSVEDPSPGGVLNTEAFF.

This clonotype was counted between two and nine times. The chain links TRBV20-1 to TRBJ1-5; 8 bases line up with TRBD1. Germline assignment: CDR1 DFQATT and CDR2 SNEGSKA (reference sequence). V lost 3 bases and J lost 6; bases outside the gene matches: 7. CDR3 size: 14 residues. The CDR3 sequence is CSARAAGGFQPQHF. The CDR3 nucleotides read TGCAGTGCTAGGGCGGCAGGGGGCTTTCAGCCCCAGCATTTT.

This clonotype appeared a few times. J is TRBJ2-2 and V is TRBV2; D is unclear. The V end lost 10 bases, the J end lost 5 bases, and 8 bases lay between the germline ends. The CDR3 length is 11 residues. Germline lookup yields CDR1 SNHLY and CDR2 FYNNEI. This chain's CDR3 is CAIEVTGELFF. Written as DNA, the CDR3 is TGTGCCATCGAGGTTACCGGGGAGCTGTTTTTT. The variable domain in full, completed from reference TRBV2 and TRBJ2-2, reads EPEVTQTPSHQVTQMGQEVILRCVPISNHLYFYWYRQILGQKVEFLVSFYNNEISEKSEIFDDQFSVERPDGSNFTLKIRSTKLEDSAMYFCAIEVTGELFFGEGSRLTVL.

The chain is built from TRBV5-1 and TRBJ2-6; D uncertain. This CDR3 spans 15 amino acids. CDR1 and CDR2 (germline): SGHRS, YFSETQ. Trimming stripped 4 bases from V and 0 bases from J, with 8 bases between. The CDR3 sequence: CASSPPSSGANVLTF. The CDR3 nucleotides read TGCGCCAGCAGCCCTCCTTCCTCTGGGGCCAACGTCCTGACTTTC.

DNA for the CDR3: TGTGCCAGCAGTTACGCGGGAGGGTCGATCAATGAGCAGTTCTTC. This codes for CASSYAGGSINEQFF. The chain links TRBV6-5 to TRBJ2-1; 9 positions agree with TRBD2. The J segment lost 6 bases and the V segment lost 2 bases, leaving 5 bases of the junction unmatched. This CDR3 is built from 15 residues. Germline V gives CDR1 MNHEY, CDR2 SVGAGI.

The chain couples TRBV6-4 to TRBJ2-4; 9 positions agree with TRBD1. V was pared by 2 bases and J by 0 bases, with 14 bases of the junction left unmatched. The CDR3 is made up of 20 amino acids. CDR1 and CDR2 from the germline V gene are MRHNA and SNTAGT. The CDR3 DNA follows: TGTGCCAGCAGTGACCCAGGGACAGGGAAACGCTCCCTAGCCAAAAACATTCAGTACTTC. Its protein product is CASSDPGTGKRSLAKNIQYF.

This clonotype was recorded at least ten times. J is TRBJ2-3 and V is TRBV20-1; D may match TRBD1 or TRBD2 (6 bases each). CDR3 length: 14 amino acids. Trimming cost V 4 bases and J 3 bases, with 14 bases left between them. Germline CDR1 reads DFQATT; CDR2 reads SNEGSKA (reference sequence). The CDR3 region is CSAKGGGGTDTQYF. For the CDR3, the DNA is TGCAGTGCTAAAGGAGGAGGGGGGACAGATACGCAGTATTTT.

The chain employs TRBV5-1 and TRBJ1-3; D gene uncertain. CDR1 and CDR2 (germline): SGHRS, YFSETQ. The CDR3 is made up of 16 amino acids. V lost 0 bases to trimming and J lost 0 bases, with 10 bases between them. CDR3 amino acids: CASSLGAKSSGNTIYF. DNA of the CDR3: TGCGCCAGCAGCTTGGGTGCAAAAAGCTCTGGAAACACCATATATTTT.

A few counts support this clonotype. The chain employs TRBV25-1 and TRBJ2-7, with 10 positions matching TRBD2. The CDR3 length is 14 residues. CDR1 and CDR2 from the germline V gene are MGHDK and SYGVNS. The ends lost 7 bases at V and 1 base at J; junction bases unmatched: 4. This CDR3 is CASTSGRGSYEQYF. The CDR3 region has the DNA TGTGCCAGCACCAGCGGGAGGGGGTCCTACGAGCAGTACTTC.

This chain uses TRBV10-3 with TRBJ2-3; the match to TRBD2 covers 14 bases. The V gene end was trimmed by 3 bases and the J gene end by 6 bases; junction bases not matched to a gene: 11. The CDR3 is made up of 18 amino acids. The germline CDR1 and CDR2 sequences are ENHRY and SYGVKD. CDR3 bases: TGTGCCATCAGTGACCCGGCGACTAGCGGGGGGGCGGTCGATACGCAGTATTTT. Protein product: CAISDPATSGGAVDTQYF.

This clonotype was recorded at least ten times. This chain uses TRBV7-8 with TRBJ2-1; tentative D call: TRBD2 (6 bases). Trimming took off 5 bases at V and 0 bases at J, with 29 bases between the two ends. The CDR3 has 21 residues. Germline V gene sequence: CDR1 SGHVS, CDR2 FQNEAQ. The CDR3 sequence is CASSRESISGRPKSSYNEQFF. The CDR3 region has the DNA TGTGCCAGCAGCCGCGAGTCCATTAGCGGCCGCCCCAAGAGCTCCTACAATGAGCAGTTCTTC.

The rearrangement joins TRBV19 to TRBJ2-2; possibly TRBD1 for D (6 bases). Germline V gene lookup returns CDR1 LNHDA and CDR2 SQIVND (reference sequence). This CDR3 is built from 14 residues. CDR3 region: CVSFRARGAGELFF. CDR3 sequence (DNA): TGTGTTTCATTCAGGGCCAGGGGAGCCGGGGAGCTGTTTTTT. The full variable domain, rest sourced from reference TRBV19 and TRBJ2-2, is DGGITQSPKYLFRKEGQNVTLSCEQNLNHDAMYWYRQDPGQGLRLIYYSQIVNDFQKGDIAEGYSVSREKKESFPLTVTSAQKNPTAFYLCVSFRARGAGELFFGEGSRLTVL.

This chain joins TRBV5-1 and TRBJ2-1; TRBD1 agrees at 8 bases. CDR1 is SGHRS and CDR2 is YFSETQ in the germline V gene. This CDR3 has 15 amino acids. V shed 0 bases and J 5 bases; nucleotides not matched to a gene: 4. CDR3 DNA sequence: TGCGCCAGCAGCTTGGATCAGGGGGCACACAATGAGCAGTTCTTC. As protein: CASSLDQGAHNEQFF.